This TCR beta chain was recorded in a study of CD8 T cells in ankylosing spondylitis. Whole-study findings and limits: Some motif variants were previously reported in reactive arthritis synovial fluid and blood. A motif in TCR beta, a set of fewer than ten highly homologous variants, appeared characteristic of ankylosing spondylitis blood.

This clonotype has more than one count but fewer than ten. Its specificity is unknown. Molecular-barcoded quantitative 5'-RACE produced these TCR beta libraries. In TCRdb, the 5' RACE reads were re-called with MiXCR into one record per CDR3 protein. The sample contains 750,000 to 850,000 distinct CDR3 sequences, 10% to 15% of which appear only once. CDR1 DFQATT and CDR2 SNEGSKA come from the germline V gene (reference sequence). Unmatched junction bases numbered 8, after V lost 6 bases and J lost 6 bases. The CDR3 is 13 amino acids. The source is a male donor with ankylosing spondylitis. The gene calls are TRBV20-1 and TRBJ2-1; 7 nucleotides match TRBD2. The sequencing sample was made of blood, either unsorted or a sorted T cell fraction (not recorded which). CDR3 amino acids: CSASGTGPNEQFF. CDR3 coding DNA: TGCAGTGCCAGCGGGACCGGACCCAATGAGCAGTTCTTC.